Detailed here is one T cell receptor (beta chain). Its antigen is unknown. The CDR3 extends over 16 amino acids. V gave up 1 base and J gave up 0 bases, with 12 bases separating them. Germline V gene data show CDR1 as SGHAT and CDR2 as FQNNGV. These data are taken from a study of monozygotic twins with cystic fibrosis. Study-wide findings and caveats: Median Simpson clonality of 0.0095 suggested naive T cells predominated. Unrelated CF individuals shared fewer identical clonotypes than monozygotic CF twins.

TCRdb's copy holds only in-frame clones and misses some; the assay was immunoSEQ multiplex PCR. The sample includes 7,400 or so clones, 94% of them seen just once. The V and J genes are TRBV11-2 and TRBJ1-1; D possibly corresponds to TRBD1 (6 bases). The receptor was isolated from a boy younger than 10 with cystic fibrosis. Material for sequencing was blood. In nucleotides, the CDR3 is TGTGCCAGCAGCTTAGCTTCAGGGGAACTGAACACTGAAGCTTTCTTT. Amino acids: CASSLASGELNTEAFF. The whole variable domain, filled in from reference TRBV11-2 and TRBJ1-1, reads EAGVAQSPRYKIIEKRQSVAFWCNPISGHATLYWYQQILGQGPKLLIQFQNNGVVDDSQLPKDRFSAERLKGVDSTLKIQPAKLEDSAVYLCASSLASGELNTEAFFGQGTRLTVV.